This paragraph reports one TCR beta chain. The target antigen is unknown. Using immunoSEQ multiplex PCR, the repertoire was profiled, and TCRdb retains in-frame clones only, with some absent. The table has roughly 200,000 clones, approximately 70% seen once. This sample is part of a study of cytotoxic CD8 clonotypes in ibrutinib-treated CLL. In the study overall: Included were about 11 relapsed/refractory and about 15 treatment-naive patients, of whom about 18 were IGHV unmutated. After a median around 12 months on treatment (6 to 36), response samples were drawn.

Whole-study results and caveats: Under therapy, public clonotypes either contracted or stayed stable, and they were uncommon.

Trimming stripped 11 bases from V and 9 bases from J, with 10 bases between. The CDR3 contains 9 residues. This specimen consisted of PBMCs, obtained after 12 months of ibrutinib treatment. The clonotype comes from a human donor with chronic lymphocytic leukemia. The chain has TRBV23-1 and TRBJ1-1, with D possibly TRBD1 on 6 matching bases. TRBV23-1 has ORF status, its function being uncertain. DNA of the CDR3: TGCGCCTCGGACAGAAAAGCTTTCTTT. It yields the protein CASDRKAFF.